The TCR beta chain under discussion was sequenced for a study of early T cells in non-severe SARS-CoV-2 infection. Study summary: RNA in bulk from unsorted whole blood was sequenced, and chains were unpaired.

TCRdb reprocessed the 5' RACE reads via MiXCR and lists one record per CDR3 protein. The sample shows fewer than 35,000 distinct CDR3 sequences, around 4.4% of them seen only once. This clonotype was counted at least ten times. The CDR3 is 12 residues long. The germline V and J ends were trimmed by 3 bases and 10 bases, with 12 bases remaining between them. The TCR comes from an adult who was a healthcare worker with PCR-confirmed SARS-CoV-2 infection or an uninfected control (not recorded which). The specimen sequenced was whole blood. The rearrangement uses TRBV12-3 or TRBV12-4 and TRBJ1-1, with D maybe TRBD1 (6 bases). The CDR3 loop is CASSFQGLGAFF. Written as DNA, the CDR3 is TGTGCCAGCAGTTTTCAGGGGCTGGGAGCTTTCTTT.